The following is a TCR beta chain sequence with its context. Authors' data handling: Researchers report that nucleated cell counts were estimated from reference gene primer amplification. Repertoires were generated with immunoSEQ multiplex PCR, while TCRdb's copy carries only in-frame clones and drops some. The DNA gave D and trimming, while V, J and clone size come from that table. The table has roughly 30,000 clones, roughly three quarters seen once. The data were obtained in a study of blood T cell repertoires in COVID-19. V was cut by 2 bases and J by 9 bases, with 11 bases left in between. Germline values: CDR1 SQVTM, CDR2 ANQGSEA. CDR3 length: 12 amino acids.

The chain recombines TRBV29-1 with TRBJ2-1, with D possibly TRBD1 on 6 matching bases. Input material: peripheral blood. The receptor was isolated from a man between 65 and 79 years old with acute or convalescent COVID-19. CDR3 loop: CSVERPGAEQFF. The DNA for the CDR3 is TGCAGCGTTGAAAGGCCAGGGGCTGAGCAGTTCTTC.